The T cell receptor (beta chain) under discussion was sequenced for a study of shared clonotypes between healthy human individuals. CDR1 and CDR2 (germline): SGHRS, YFSETQ. CDR3 size: 14 residues. V lost 4 bases to trimming and J lost 2 bases; unmatched junction nucleotides: 4. A remark on this clone: At the DNA level, this CDR3 is encoded by other sequences in the same sample as well.

Every one of the donors was a Caucasian adult that lived in Nashville, Tennessee. Clones were sequenced by immunoSEQ multiplex PCR, and TCRdb holds only the in-frame ones, with some missing. The data show approximately 1.5 million clones, approximately 98% seen once. The source of this sequence is a man younger than 45 in good health. The V gene is TRBV5-1, the J gene TRBJ2-3; 7 nucleotides match TRBD2. The sample consisted of naive CD4+ T cells sorted from blood. Subset indicated: CD45RA+ positively selected. In DNA, the CDR3 is TGCGCCAGCAGCCCGGGAGGCTACACAGATACGCAGTATTTT. Amino acids: CASSPGGYTDTQYF.